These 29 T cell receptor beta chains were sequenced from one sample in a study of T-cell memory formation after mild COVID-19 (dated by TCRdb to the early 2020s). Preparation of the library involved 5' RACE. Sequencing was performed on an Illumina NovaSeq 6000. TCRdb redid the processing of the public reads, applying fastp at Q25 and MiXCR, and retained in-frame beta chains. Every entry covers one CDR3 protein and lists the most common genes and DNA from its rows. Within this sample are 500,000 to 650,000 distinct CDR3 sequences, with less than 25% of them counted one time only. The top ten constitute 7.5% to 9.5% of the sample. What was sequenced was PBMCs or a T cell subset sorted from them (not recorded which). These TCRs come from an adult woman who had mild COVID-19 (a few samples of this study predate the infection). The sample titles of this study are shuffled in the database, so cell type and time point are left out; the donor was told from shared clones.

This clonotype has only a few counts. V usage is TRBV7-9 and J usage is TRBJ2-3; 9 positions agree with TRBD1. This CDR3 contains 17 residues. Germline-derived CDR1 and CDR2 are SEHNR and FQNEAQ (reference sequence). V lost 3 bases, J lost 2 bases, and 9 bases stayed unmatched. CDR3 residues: CASSLDRGALATDTQYF. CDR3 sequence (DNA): TGTGCCAGCAGCTTGGACAGGGGAGCCTTAGCCACAGATACGCAGTATTTT.

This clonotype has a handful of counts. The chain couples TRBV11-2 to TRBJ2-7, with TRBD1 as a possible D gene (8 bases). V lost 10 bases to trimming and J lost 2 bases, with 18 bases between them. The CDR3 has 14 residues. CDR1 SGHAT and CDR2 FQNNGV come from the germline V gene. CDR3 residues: CATVGGTGTYEQYF. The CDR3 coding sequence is TGTGCCACCGTGGGGGGGACAGGCACCTACGAGCAGTACTTC. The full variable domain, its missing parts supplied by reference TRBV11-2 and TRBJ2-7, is EAGVAQSPRYKIIEKRQSVAFWCNPISGHATLYWYQQILGQGPKLLIQFQNNGVVDDSQLPKDRFSAERLKGVDSTLKIQPAKLEDSAVYLCATVGGTGTYEQYFGPGTRLTVT.

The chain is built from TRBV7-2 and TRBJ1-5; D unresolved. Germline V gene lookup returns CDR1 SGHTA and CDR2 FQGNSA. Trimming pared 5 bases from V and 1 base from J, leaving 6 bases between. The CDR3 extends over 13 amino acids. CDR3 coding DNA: TGTGCCAGCAGCCAGCAGAGCAATCAGCCCCAGCATTTT. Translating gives CASSQQSNQPQHF.

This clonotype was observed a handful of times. The DNA of the CDR3 is TGTGCCAGCAGCTCCTGGACTGAATTAGAAAAACTGTTTTTT. Amino acid sequence: CASSSWTELEKLFF. This chain uses TRBV5-5 with TRBJ1-4; no reliable D call. Germline-derived CDR1 and CDR2 are SGHKS and YYEKEE (reference sequence). The CDR3 covers 14 residues. The V end was cut by 3 bases, the J end by 8 bases, with 14 bases between.

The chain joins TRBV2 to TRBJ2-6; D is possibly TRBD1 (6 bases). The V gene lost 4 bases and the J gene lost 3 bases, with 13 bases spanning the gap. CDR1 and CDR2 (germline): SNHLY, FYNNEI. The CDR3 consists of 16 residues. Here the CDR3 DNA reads TGTGCCAGCAGTGGTTACAGGGTTGGTGGGGCCAACGTCCTGACTTTC. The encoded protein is CASSGYRVGGANVLTF.

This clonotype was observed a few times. The CDR3 sequence is CSAKPGLAGAQYEQYF. The DNA of the CDR3 is TGCAGTGCTAAGCCGGGACTAGCGGGAGCGCAGTACGAGCAGTACTTC. The chain uses TRBV20-1 and TRBJ2-7; TRBD2 matches 14 bases. The CDR3 totals 16 residues. Germline CDR1 and CDR2: DFQATT and SNEGSKA (reference sequence). V shed 4 bases, J shed 4 bases, and the junction held 9 bases outside the gene matches.

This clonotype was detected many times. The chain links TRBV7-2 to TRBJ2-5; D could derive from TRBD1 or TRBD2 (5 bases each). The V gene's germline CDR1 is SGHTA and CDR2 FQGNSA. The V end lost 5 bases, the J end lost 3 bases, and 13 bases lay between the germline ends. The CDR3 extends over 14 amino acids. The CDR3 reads CASSPGTRKETQYF. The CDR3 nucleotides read TGTGCCAGCAGCCCGGGGACCCGCAAAGAGACCCAGTACTTC.

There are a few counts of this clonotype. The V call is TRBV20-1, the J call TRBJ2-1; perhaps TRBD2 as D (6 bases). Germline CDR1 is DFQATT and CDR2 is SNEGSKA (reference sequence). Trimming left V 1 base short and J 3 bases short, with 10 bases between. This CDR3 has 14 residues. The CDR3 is CSARGGSGYNEQFF. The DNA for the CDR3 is TGCAGTGCTAGAGGTGGTAGCGGCTACAATGAGCAGTTCTTC.

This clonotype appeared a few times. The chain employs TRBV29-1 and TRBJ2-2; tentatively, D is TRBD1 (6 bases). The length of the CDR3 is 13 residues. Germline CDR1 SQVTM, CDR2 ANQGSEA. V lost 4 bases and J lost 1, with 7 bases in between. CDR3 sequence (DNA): TGCAGCGTTGGACAGGTGAACACCGGGGAGCTGTTTTTT. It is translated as CSVGQVNTGELFF.

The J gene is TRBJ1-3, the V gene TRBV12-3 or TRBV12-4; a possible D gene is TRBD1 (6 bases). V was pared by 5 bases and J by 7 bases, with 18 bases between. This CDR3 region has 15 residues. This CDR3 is CASSPQGSQGNTIYF. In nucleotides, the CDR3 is TGTGCCAGCAGTCCCCAGGGGTCGCAGGGGAACACCATATATTTT.

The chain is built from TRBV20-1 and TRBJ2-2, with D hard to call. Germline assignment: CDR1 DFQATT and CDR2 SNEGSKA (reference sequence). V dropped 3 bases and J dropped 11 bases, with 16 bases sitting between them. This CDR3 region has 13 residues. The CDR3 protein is CSASGPEPLELFF. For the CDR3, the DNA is TGCAGTGCTAGTGGTCCGGAGCCACTCGAGCTGTTTTTT.

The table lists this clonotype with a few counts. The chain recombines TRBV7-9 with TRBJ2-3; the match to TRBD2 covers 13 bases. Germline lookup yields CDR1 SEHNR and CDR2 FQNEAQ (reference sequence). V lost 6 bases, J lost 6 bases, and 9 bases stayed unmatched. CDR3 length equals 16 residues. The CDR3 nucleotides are TGTGCCAGCAGGTCTAGACTAGCGGGAGGTCTGGATACGCAGTATTTT. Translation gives CASRSRLAGGLDTQYF.

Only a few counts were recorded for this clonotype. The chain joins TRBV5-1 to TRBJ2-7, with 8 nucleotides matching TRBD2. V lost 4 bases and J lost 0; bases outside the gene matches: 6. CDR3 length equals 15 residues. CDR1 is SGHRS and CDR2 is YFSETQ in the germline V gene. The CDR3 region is CASSRSGGTSYEQYF. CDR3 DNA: TGCGCCAGCAGCCGATCGGGGGGGACCTCCTACGAGCAGTACTTC.

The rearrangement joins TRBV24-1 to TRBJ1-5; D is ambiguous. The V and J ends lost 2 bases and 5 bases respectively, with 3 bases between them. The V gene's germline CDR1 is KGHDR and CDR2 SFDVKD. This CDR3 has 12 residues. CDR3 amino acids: CATSDYDQPQHF. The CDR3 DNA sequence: TGTGCCACCAGTGATTACGATCAGCCCCAGCATTTT.

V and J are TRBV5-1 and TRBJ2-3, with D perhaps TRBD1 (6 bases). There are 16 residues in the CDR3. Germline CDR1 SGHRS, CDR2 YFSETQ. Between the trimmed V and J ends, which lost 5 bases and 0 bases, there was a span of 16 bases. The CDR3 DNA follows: TGCGCCAGCAGTCGGACCGGGACACCAAGCACAGATACGCAGTATTTT. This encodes CASSRTGTPSTDTQYF.

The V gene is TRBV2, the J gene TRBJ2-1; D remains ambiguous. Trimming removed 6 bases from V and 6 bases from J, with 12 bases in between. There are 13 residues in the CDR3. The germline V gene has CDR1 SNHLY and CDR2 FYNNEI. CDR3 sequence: CASRLDRGNEQFF. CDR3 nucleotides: TGTGCCAGCAGGCTTGACCGAGGCAATGAGCAGTTCTTC. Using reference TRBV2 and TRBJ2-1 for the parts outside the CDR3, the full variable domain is EPEVTQTPSHQVTQMGQEVILRCVPISNHLYFYWYRQILGQKVEFLVSFYNNEISEKSEIFDDQFSVERPDGSNFTLKIRSTKLEDSAMYFCASRLDRGNEQFFGPGTRLTVL.

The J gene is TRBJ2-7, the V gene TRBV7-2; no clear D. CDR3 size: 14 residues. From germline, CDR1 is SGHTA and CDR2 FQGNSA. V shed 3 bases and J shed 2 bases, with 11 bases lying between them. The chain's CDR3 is CASSLTRTPYEQYF. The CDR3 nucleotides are TGTGCCAGCAGCTTGACCAGAACCCCCTACGAGCAGTACTTC. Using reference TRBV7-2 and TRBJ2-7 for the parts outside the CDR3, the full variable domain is GAGVSQSPSNKVTEKGKDVELRCDPISGHTALYWYRQSLGQGLEFLIYFQGNSAPDKSGLPSDRFSAERTGGSVSTLTIQRTQQEDSAVYLCASSLTRTPYEQYFGPGTRLTVT.

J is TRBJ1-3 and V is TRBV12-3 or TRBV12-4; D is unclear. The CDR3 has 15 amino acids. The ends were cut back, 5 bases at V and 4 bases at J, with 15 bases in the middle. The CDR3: CASSHELVRGNTIYF. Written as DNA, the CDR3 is TGTGCCAGCAGTCATGAGTTAGTCCGAGGAAACACCATATATTTT.

The CDR3 region is CASSPTGADNEQFF. The CDR3 DNA is TGTGCCAGCAGTCCGACAGGGGCGGACAATGAGCAGTTCTTC. This chain uses TRBV12-3 or TRBV12-4 with TRBJ2-1, with TRBD1 identical over 8 bases. The CDR3 spans 14 residues. J was trimmed by 5 bases and V by 5 bases; bases with no gene match: 5.

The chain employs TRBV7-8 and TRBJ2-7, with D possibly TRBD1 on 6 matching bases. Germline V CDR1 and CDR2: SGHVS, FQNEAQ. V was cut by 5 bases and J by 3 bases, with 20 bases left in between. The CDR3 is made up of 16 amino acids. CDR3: CASSPRRQVQRYEQYF. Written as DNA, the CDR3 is TGTGCCAGCAGCCCCCGTCGACAGGTCCAGCGCTACGAGCAGTACTTC.

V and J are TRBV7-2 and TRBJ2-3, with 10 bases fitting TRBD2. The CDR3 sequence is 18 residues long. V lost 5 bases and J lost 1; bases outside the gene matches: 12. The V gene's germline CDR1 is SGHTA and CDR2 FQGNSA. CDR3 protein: CASSPGGLAGVGTDTQYF. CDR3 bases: TGTGCCAGCAGCCCAGGGGGGCTAGCGGGAGTCGGCACAGATACGCAGTATTTT.

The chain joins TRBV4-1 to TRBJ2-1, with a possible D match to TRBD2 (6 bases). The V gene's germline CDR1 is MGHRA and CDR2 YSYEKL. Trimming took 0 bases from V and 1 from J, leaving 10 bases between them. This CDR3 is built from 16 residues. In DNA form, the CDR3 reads TGCGCCAGCAGCCAAGACTCAGGGACTTCCTACAATGAGCAGTTCTTC. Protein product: CASSQDSGTSYNEQFF.

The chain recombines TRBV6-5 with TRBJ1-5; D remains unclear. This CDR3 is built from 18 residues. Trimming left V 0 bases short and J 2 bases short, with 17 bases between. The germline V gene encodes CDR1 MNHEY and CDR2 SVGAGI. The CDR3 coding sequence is TGTGCCAGCAGTTACTCAACCCCCTTTCCCGGCGGCAATCAGCCCCAGCATTTT. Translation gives CASSYSTPFPGGNQPQHF.

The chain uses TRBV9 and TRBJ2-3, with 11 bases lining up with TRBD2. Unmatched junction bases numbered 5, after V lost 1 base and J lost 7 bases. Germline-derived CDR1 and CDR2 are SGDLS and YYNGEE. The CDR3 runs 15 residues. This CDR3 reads CASSVSASGRHTQYF. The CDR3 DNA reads TGTGCCAGCAGCGTAAGTGCTAGCGGGAGGCATACGCAGTATTTT.

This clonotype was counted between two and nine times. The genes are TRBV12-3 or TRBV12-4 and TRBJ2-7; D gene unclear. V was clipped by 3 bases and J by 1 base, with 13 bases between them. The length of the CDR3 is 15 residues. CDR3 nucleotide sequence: TGTGCCAGCAGTTTCAGAGAACGTGGGTCCTACGAGCAGTACTTC. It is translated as CASSFRERGSYEQYF.

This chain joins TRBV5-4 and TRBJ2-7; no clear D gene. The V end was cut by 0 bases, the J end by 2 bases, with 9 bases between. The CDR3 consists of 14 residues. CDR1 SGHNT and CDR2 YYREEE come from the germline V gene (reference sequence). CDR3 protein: CASSLGDPAYEQYF. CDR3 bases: TGTGCCAGCAGCTTGGGGGATCCGGCCTACGAGCAGTACTTC.

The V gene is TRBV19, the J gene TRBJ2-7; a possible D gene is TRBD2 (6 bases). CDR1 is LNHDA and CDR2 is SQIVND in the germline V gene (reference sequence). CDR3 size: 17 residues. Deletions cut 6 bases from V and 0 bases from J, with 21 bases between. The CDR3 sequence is CASSDGFYAGSSYEQYF. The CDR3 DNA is TGTGCCAGTAGCGATGGCTTCTACGCGGGAAGCTCCTACGAGCAGTACTTC.

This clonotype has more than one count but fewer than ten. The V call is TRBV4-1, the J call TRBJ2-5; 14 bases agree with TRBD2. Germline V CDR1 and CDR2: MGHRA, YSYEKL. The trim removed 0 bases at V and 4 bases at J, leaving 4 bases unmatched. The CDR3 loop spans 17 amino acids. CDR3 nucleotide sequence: TGCGCCAGCAGCCAAGATTCCGGACTAGCGGGGGGAGAGACCCAGTACTTC. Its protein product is CASSQDSGLAGGETQYF.

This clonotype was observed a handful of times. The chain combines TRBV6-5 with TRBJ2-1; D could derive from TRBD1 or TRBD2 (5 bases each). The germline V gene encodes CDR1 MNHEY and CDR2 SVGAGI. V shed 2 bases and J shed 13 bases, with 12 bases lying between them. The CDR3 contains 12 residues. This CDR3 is CASSYRLGPQFF. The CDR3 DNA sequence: TGTGCCAGCAGTTACCGGTTGGGACCTCAGTTCTTC.